The clone carrying this T cell receptor beta chain was seen only a few times. Its cognate antigen is unknown. Losses at the gene ends were 5 bases for V and 7 bases for J; bases not matched to a gene: 9. Germline values: CDR1 SEHNR, CDR2 FQNEAQ (reference sequence). The CDR3 contains 14 residues. This sample was included in a study of molecular identifiers for immune sequencing clone quantification. TCRdb reprocessed the PCR reads via MiXCR and lists one record per CDR3 protein. The sample includes around 480,000 distinct CDR3 sequences, about a fifth of them seen just once. The study's findings and limits: Should identical TCR molecules share a barcode, the sizes of highly expanded clones could be underestimated. Clonotypes surpassing 20 RNA copies contained over 98% of effector molecules, versus under 1% in naive cells.

What was sequenced was naive CD8+ T cells from blood, with Jurkat cell RNA spiked in. Subset noted: FACS-sorted CD8+CD4-CCR7+CD45RA+ naive T cells. This TCR came from a human donor in good health. Some libraries in this study had Jurkat cell RNA spiked in. The chain is built from TRBV7-9 and TRBJ2-7; 9 bases are a match to TRBD2. The DNA of the CDR3 is TGTGCCAGCAGCCCTACTAGCGGGCATCGGGAGCAGTACTTC. This codes for CASSPTSGHREQYF.